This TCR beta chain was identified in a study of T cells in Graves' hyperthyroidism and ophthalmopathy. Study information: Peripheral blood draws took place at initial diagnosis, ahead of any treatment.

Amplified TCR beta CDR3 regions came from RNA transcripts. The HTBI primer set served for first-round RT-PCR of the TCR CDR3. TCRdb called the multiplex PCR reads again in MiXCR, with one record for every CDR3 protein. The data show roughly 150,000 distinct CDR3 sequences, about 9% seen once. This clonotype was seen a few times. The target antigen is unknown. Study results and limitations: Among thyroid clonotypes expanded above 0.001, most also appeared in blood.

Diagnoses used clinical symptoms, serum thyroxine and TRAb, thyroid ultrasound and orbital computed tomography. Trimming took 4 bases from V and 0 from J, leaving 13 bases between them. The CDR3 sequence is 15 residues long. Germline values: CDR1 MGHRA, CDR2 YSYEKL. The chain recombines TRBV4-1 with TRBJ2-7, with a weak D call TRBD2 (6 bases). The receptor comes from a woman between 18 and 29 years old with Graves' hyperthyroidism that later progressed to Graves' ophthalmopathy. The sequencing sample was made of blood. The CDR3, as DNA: TGCGCCAGCAGCCCCGCCGGGAGAAGCTCCTACGAGCAGTACTTC. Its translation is CASSPAGRSSYEQYF.